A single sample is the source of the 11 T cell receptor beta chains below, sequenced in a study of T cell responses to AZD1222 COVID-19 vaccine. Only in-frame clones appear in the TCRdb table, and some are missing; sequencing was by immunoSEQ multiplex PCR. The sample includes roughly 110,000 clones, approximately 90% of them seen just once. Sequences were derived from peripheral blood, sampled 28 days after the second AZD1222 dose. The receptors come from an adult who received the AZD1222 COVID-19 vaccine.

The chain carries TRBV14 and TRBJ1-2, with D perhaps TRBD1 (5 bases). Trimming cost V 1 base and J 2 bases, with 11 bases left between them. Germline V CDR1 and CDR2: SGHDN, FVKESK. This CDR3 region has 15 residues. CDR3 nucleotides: TGTGCCAGCAGCCAAGTCTCTGGACACAACTATGGCTACACCTTC. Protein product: CASSQVSGHNYGYTF.

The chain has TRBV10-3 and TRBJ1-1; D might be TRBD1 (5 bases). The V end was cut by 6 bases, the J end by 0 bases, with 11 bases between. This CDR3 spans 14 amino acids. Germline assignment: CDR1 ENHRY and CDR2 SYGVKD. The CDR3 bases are TGTGCCATCAGGGAGAGGGGACTGAACACTGAAGCTTTCTTT. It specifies CAIRERGLNTEAFF.

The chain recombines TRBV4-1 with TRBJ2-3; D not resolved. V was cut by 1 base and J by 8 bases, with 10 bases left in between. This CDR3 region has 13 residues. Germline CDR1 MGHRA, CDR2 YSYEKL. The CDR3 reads CASSQGLIGTQYF. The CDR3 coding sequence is TGCGCCAGCAGCCAAGGACTTATAGGTACGCAGTATTTT.

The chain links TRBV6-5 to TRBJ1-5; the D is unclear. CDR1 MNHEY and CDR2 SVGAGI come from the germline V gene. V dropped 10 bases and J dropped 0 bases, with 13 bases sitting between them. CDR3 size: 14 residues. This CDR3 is CATTPDYSNQPQHF. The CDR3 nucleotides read TGTGCCACCACCCCCGACTATAGCAATCAGCCCCAGCATTTT.

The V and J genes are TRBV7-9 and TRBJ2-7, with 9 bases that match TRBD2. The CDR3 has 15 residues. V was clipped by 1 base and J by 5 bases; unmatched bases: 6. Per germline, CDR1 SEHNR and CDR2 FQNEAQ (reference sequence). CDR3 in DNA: TGTGCCAGCAGCTTAGGGGGGACTAGCCTAGACGAGCAGTACTTC. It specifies CASSLGGTSLDEQYF.

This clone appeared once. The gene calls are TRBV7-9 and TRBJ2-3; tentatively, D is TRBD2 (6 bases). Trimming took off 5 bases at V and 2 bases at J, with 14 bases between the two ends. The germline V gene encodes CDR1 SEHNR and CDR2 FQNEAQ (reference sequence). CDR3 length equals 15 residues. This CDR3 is CASSPPGGDTDTQYF. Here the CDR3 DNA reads TGTGCCAGCAGCCCTCCGGGCGGGGACACAGATACGCAGTATTTT.

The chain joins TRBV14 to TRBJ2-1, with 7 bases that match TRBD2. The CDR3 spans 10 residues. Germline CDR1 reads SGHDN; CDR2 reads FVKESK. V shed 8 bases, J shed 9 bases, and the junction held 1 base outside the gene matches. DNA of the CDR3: TGTGCCAGCGCGGGAGCTGAGCAGTTCTTC. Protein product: CASAGAEQFF. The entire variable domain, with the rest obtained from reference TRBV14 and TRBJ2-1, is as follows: EAGVTQFPSHSVIEKGQTVTLRCDPISGHDNLYWYRRVMGKEIKFLLHFVKESKQDESGMPNNRFLAERTGGTYSTLKVQPAELEDSGVYFCASAGAEQFFGPGTRLTVL.

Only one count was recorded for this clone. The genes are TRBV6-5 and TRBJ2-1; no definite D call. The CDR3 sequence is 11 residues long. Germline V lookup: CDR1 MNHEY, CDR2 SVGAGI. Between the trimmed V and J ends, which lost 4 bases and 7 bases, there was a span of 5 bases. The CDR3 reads CASSLANEQFF. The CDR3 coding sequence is TGTGCCAGCAGTTTAGCAAATGAGCAGTTCTTC.

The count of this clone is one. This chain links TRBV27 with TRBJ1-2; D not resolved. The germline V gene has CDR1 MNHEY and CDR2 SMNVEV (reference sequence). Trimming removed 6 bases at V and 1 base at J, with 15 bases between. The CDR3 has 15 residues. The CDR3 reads CASRSAGVLNYGYTF. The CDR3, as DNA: TGTGCCAGCAGATCCGCAGGTGTTCTTAACTATGGCTACACCTTC.

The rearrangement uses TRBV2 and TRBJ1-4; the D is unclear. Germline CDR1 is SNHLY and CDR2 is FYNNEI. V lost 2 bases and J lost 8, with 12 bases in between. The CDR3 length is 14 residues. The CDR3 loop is CASSEYYLEEKLFF. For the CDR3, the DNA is TGTGCCAGCAGTGAATACTACCTCGAGGAAAAACTGTTTTTT.

CDR3 DNA sequence: TGTGCCAGTAGTATATACCACTCCCCGGGCGAAGCTTTCTTT. Translating it yields CASSIYHSPGEAFF. The chain combines TRBV19 with TRBJ1-1; D is uncertain. CDR3 length: 14 residues. Germline V gene data show CDR1 as LNHDA and CDR2 as SQIVND (reference sequence). The germline V and J ends were trimmed by 2 bases and 8 bases, with 15 bases remaining between them.